The TCR beta chain under discussion was sequenced for a study of T-cell reconstitution after alpha-beta-depleted transplantation in children. Ten or more counts support this clonotype. This CDR3 has 12 residues. Deletions cut 7 bases from V and 1 base from J, with 7 bases between. Preparation of the TCRbeta library used unique molecular identifiers. MiXCR, run by TCRdb on the PCR reads, gives a single entry per CDR3 protein. The top ten hold roughly 6% of the sample, which has roughly 240,000 distinct CDR3 sequences, roughly 8.2% seen once. The sequenced sample was PBMCs, mostly from graft donor cells, obtained 180 days after TCRalphabeta/CD19-depleted stem cell transplant. This receptor was identified in a male patient younger than 18 who had a stem cell transplant for acute lymphoblastic leukemia, so the T cells may come from the graft donor. V usage is TRBV12-3 or TRBV12-4 and J usage is TRBJ1-1; D is unresolved. The CDR3 protein is CASTLRNTEAFF. CDR3 bases: TGTGCCAGCACTCTGAGGAACACTGAAGCTTTCTTT.